The 8 T cell receptor beta chains given below trace back to one sample, sequenced in a study of human T cells and chemical hapten exposure. TCRdb re-called the RACE reads with MiXCR, one entry per CDR3 protein. The table records about 120,000 distinct CDR3 sequences, roughly an eighth of them present only once. The time point was: patch test 1, 2 weeks after DPC sensitization. Treatment denoted: therapeutic diphenylcyclopropenone sensitization with weekly scalp DPC. This specimen consisted of whole blood, obtained in connection with sensitization to the hapten diphenylcyclopropenone (DPC). The receptors here all came from a man aged 18 to 30 with alopecia areata. Some clones in this sample may be carry-over from other donors' samples.

DNA for the CDR3: TGTGCCAGCAGTTTTCCCATAGGGGATGACTATGGCTACACCTTC. Its translation is CASSFPIGDDYGYTF. The V gene is TRBV27, the J gene TRBJ1-2; maybe TRBD1 (5 bases). Trimming shortened V by 3 bases and J by 3 bases, and 14 bases separated the two germline ends. CDR3 length equals 15 residues. Germline CDR1 reads MNHEY; CDR2 reads SMNVEV (reference sequence).

The V call is TRBV7-8, the J call TRBJ1-5; D is possibly TRBD1 (5 bases). Germline V CDR1 and CDR2: SGHVS, FQNEAQ. The CDR3 is 16 residues long. V lost 1 base, J lost 7 bases, and 17 bases lay in between. This CDR3 is CASSLGVPGKGQPQHF. In DNA, the CDR3 is TGTGCCAGCAGCTTAGGAGTCCCAGGGAAAGGCCAGCCCCAGCATTTT.

This clonotype was seen a handful of times. The V call is TRBV7-6, the J call TRBJ2-7, with 13 bases matching TRBD2. CDR1 and CDR2 from the germline V gene are SGHVS and FNYEAQ. V lost 5 bases and J lost 3; bases outside the gene matches: 4. This CDR3 comprises 15 residues. The CDR3 protein is CASSRLAGGFYEQYF. The DNA of the CDR3 is TGTGCCAGCAGCCGACTAGCGGGGGGATTCTACGAGCAGTACTTC.

This clonotype has ten or more counts. The rearrangement links TRBV19 to TRBJ1-5; D unclear. Germline values: CDR1 LNHDA, CDR2 SQIVND (reference sequence). The V end was cut by 7 bases, the J end by 1 base, with 17 bases between. The CDR3 totals 16 residues. The CDR3 DNA is TGTGCCAGTATGACCTCAACCCTAATGAGCAATCAGCCCCAGCATTTT. This gives the protein CASMTSTLMSNQPQHF.

V and J are TRBV5-1 and TRBJ2-6; no definite D call. The CDR3 totals 16 residues. Per the germline V gene, CDR1 is SGHRS and CDR2 is YFSETQ. Deletions cut 3 bases from V and 11 bases from J, with 21 bases between. This CDR3 is CASSSQLVGIVDVLTF. The DNA for the CDR3 is TGCGCCAGCAGCTCACAGCTTGTTGGGATTGTCGACGTCCTGACTTTC.

The chain couples TRBV27 to TRBJ2-7; 9 bases agree with TRBD1. In germline, CDR1 is MNHEY, CDR2 SMNVEV (reference sequence). V was pared by 4 bases and J by 7 bases, with 11 bases of the junction left unmatched. The CDR3 covers 15 residues. The DNA of the CDR3 is TGTGCCAGCAGTTCCAGGACAGGGGCCTTTCGGGAGCAGTACTTC. This sequence encodes CASSSRTGAFREQYF.

The chain couples TRBV12-3 or TRBV12-4 to TRBJ2-3; no definite D call. Deletions cut 2 bases from V and 4 bases from J, with 7 bases between. The CDR3 contains 13 residues. For the CDR3, the DNA is TGTGCCAGCAGTTTATCTAGGGCAGATACGCAGTATTTT. It translates to CASSLSRADTQYF.

This clonotype was seen repeatedly, ten times or more. This chain joins TRBV20-1 and TRBJ2-7, with D tentatively TRBD1 or TRBD2 (5 bases each). Trimming pared 4 bases from V and 3 bases from J, leaving 13 bases between. CDR1 is DFQATT and CDR2 is SNEGSKA in the germline V gene (reference sequence). CDR3 size: 13 residues. The CDR3 DNA is TGCAGTGCTACCTCCGGGACCGGCTACGAGCAGTACTTC. Translating it yields CSATSGTGYEQYF.